The 24 T cell receptor beta chains presented below share a single source sample, sequenced in a study of CD8 T cell repertoires and HIV-1 epitope variants. Only in-frame clones appear in the TCRdb table, and some are missing; sequencing was by immunoSEQ multiplex PCR. The data contain a few thousand clones, approximately 71% of them singletons. Their antigen targets remain unknown. Sequenced input: cultured CD8+ T cells derived from PBMCs. The receptors were sampled from a male donor with HIV.

The chain is built from TRBV5-4 and TRBJ2-3; D uncertain. CDR1 is SGHNT, CDR2 YYREEE, per germline (reference sequence). Trimming shortened V by 0 bases and J by 1 base, and 9 bases separated the two germline ends. This CDR3 region has 15 residues. CDR3 sequence (DNA): TGTGCCAGCAGCTTGGCCGCGTTGGGCACAGATACGCAGTATTTT. Protein sequence: CASSLAALGTDTQYF. Variable domain in full (rest from reference TRBV5-4 and TRBJ2-3): ETGVTQSPTHLIKTRGQQVTLRCSSQSGHNTVSWYQQALGQGPQFIFQYYREEENGRGNFPPRFSGLQFPNYSSELNVNALELDDSALYLCASSLAALGTDTQYFGPGTRLTVL.

V and J are TRBV27 and TRBJ2-7, with a weak D call TRBD2 (6 bases). The length of the CDR3 is 16 residues. Germline V gives CDR1 MNHEY, CDR2 SMNVEV (reference sequence). The V and J ends lost 0 bases and 1 base respectively, with 13 bases between them. The CDR3 is CASSLSEGTVSYEQYF. The CDR3 coding sequence is TGTGCCAGCAGTTTATCGGAGGGGACTGTATCCTACGAGCAGTACTTC.

CDR3 loop: CASRLQGGATNEKLFF. CDR3 coding DNA: TGTGCCAGCAGGCTACAGGGGGGAGCAACTAATGAAAAACTGTTTTTT. The V gene is TRBV27, the J gene TRBJ1-4; 8 bases fit TRBD1. The length of the CDR3 is 16 residues. Germline trimming cut 6 bases from V and 0 bases from J; bases unmatched to any gene: 6. Germline lookup yields CDR1 MNHEY and CDR2 SMNVEV (reference sequence).

This chain uses TRBV11-2 with TRBJ2-3; D is unresolved. This CDR3 region has 11 residues. Germline CDR1 and CDR2: SGHAT and FQNNGV. V lost 1 base, J lost 5 bases, and 1 base lay in between. CDR3 protein: CASSLGDTQYF. Written as DNA, the CDR3 is TGTGCCAGCAGCTTAGGAGATACGCAGTATTTT. The full variable domain, in which reference TRBV11-2 and TRBJ2-3 provide the parts outside the CDR3, is EAGVAQSPRYKIIEKRQSVAFWCNPISGHATLYWYQQILGQGPKLLIQFQNNGVVDDSQLPKDRFSAERLKGVDSTLKIQPAKLEDSAVYLCASSLGDTQYFGPGTRLTVL.

This rearrangement joins TRBV19 to TRBJ2-1; 8 positions match TRBD2. V lost 5 bases, J lost 10 bases, and 4 bases stayed unmatched. The germline CDR1 and CDR2 sequences are LNHDA and SQIVND (reference sequence). The CDR3 has 12 amino acids. The CDR3: CASSFVAGEQFF. The CDR3 DNA sequence: TGTGCCAGTAGTTTCGTAGCGGGAGAGCAGTTCTTC.

The V and J genes are TRBV5-6 and TRBJ2-2; no reliable D call. This CDR3 comprises 14 residues. Trimming shortened V by 3 bases and J by 7 bases, and 13 bases separated the two germline ends. Germline-derived CDR1 and CDR2 are SGHDT and YYEEEE. CDR3 nucleotide sequence: TGTGCCAGCAGCTCGATAGTAGTTTTCGGGGAGCTGTTTTTT. Translated: CASSSIVVFGELFF.

The rearrangement joins TRBV11-2 to TRBJ1-1; TRBD1 might be the D (6 bases). Germline-derived CDR1 and CDR2 are SGHAT and FQNNGV. V was cut by 1 base and J by 3 bases, with 9 bases left in between. This CDR3 comprises 14 residues. Here the CDR3 DNA reads TGTGCCAGCAGCTTAGTACCAGGGGACACTGAAGCTTTCTTT. This codes for CASSLVPGDTEAFF.

The V call is TRBV19, the J call TRBJ1-1; D remains unclear. The CDR3 runs 15 residues. Germline V gene lookup returns CDR1 LNHDA and CDR2 SQIVND (reference sequence). Between the trimmed V and J ends, which lost 6 bases and 1 base, there was a span of 15 bases. The CDR3 region has the DNA TGTGCCAGTAGCCTTGAATCCAACTCGAACACTGAAGCTTTCTTT. Protein sequence: CASSLESNSNTEAFF.

The CDR3 loop is CASSHAAVYSYNSPLHF. The CDR3 DNA follows: TGTGCCAGCAGTCACGCAGCAGTATACTCCTATAATTCACCCCTCCACTTT. The chain links TRBV2 to TRBJ1-6; D not certain. Germline V gene sequence: CDR1 SNHLY, CDR2 FYNNEI. V was clipped by 5 bases and J by 0 bases, with 14 bases between them. This CDR3 contains 17 residues. Filled out from reference TRBV2 and TRBJ1-6, the complete variable domain reads EPEVTQTPSHQVTQMGQEVILRCVPISNHLYFYWYRQILGQKVEFLVSFYNNEISEKSEIFDDQFSVERPDGSNFTLKIRSTKLEDSAMYFCASSHAAVYSYNSPLHFGNGTRLTVT.

This rearrangement joins TRBV7-6 to TRBJ1-4, with 12 bases aligning to TRBD1. V trimming: 5 bases; J trimming: 1 base; junction bases outside the gene matches: 5. Germline V gene lookup returns CDR1 SGHVS and CDR2 FNYEAQ. This CDR3 spans 17 amino acids. As DNA, the CDR3 is TGTGCCAGCAGCCCGGGGACAGGGGGCTTAACTAATGAAAAACTGTTTTTT. Protein product: CASSPGTGGLTNEKLFF.

The rearrangement uses TRBV10-3 and TRBJ2-1; 10 positions match TRBD2. The CDR3 has 17 amino acids. V lost 3 bases to trimming and J lost 1 base; unmatched junction nucleotides: 6. From germline, CDR1 is ENHRY and CDR2 SYGVKD. CDR3 sequence reads: CAISEAGGSPSYNEQFF. The CDR3 bases are TGTGCCATCAGTGAAGCGGGAGGGTCCCCGTCCTACAATGAGCAGTTCTTC.

This clone was seen only once. The CDR3 here is CASSQVGSGSYNEQFF. CDR3 coding DNA: TGTGCCAGCAGCCAAGTTGGTAGCGGGAGTTACAATGAGCAGTTCTTC. This chain uses TRBV4-2 with TRBJ2-1, with 9 bases that match TRBD2. CDR1 is LGHNA and CDR2 is YNFKEQ in the germline V gene. The CDR3 consists of 16 residues. J lost 4 bases, V lost 1 base, and 5 bases had no gene match.

The chain uses TRBV11-1 and TRBJ2-2; no reliable D call. The CDR3 covers 16 residues. Germline CDR1 reads SGHAT; CDR2 reads FQDESV (reference sequence). V dropped 6 bases and J dropped 10 bases, with 24 bases sitting between them. CDR3 nucleotide sequence: TGTGCCAGCAGTTCCTCCCCCCGCGACCCGATTGTGGAGCTGTTTTTT. Translated, it gives CASSSSPRDPIVELFF.

The chain joins TRBV7-8 to TRBJ2-5, with 7 bases fitting TRBD2. The CDR3 runs 15 residues. V trimming: 1 base; J trimming: 1 base; junction bases outside the gene matches: 3. From germline, CDR1 is SGHVS and CDR2 FQNEAQ. The CDR3 nucleotides are TGTGCCAGCAGCTTAGTCAGCGGGGCCCAAGAGACCCAGTACTTC. Translating it yields CASSLVSGAQETQYF.

The V and J genes are TRBV19 and TRBJ2-7; D ambiguous. Germline CDR1 and CDR2: LNHDA and SQIVND (reference sequence). The V gene lost 4 bases and the J gene lost 7 bases, with 17 bases spanning the gap. This CDR3 spans 14 amino acids. CDR3 in amino acids: CASSSNRAALEQYF. CDR3 coding DNA: TGTGCCAGTAGTAGCAACCGGGCAGCCCTAGAGCAGTACTTC.

J is TRBJ2-7 and V is TRBV28; 9 nucleotides line up with TRBD2. The J segment lost 6 bases and the V segment lost 7 bases, leaving 19 bases of the junction unmatched. This CDR3 spans 17 amino acids. Germline CDR1 is MDHEN and CDR2 is SYDVKM. The CDR3 reads CASNSYRRGGSEVEQYF. CDR3 DNA sequence: TGTGCCAGCAACTCCTATCGGCGGGGGGGATCGGAGGTCGAGCAGTACTTC.

This clone has only a few counts. This CDR3 reads CASSDQGSSYEQYF. Here the CDR3 DNA reads TGTGCCAGCAGTGATCAGGGAAGCTCCTACGAGCAGTACTTC. This sequence joins TRBV6-1 and TRBJ2-7; D might be TRBD1 (5 bases). Germline V gene sequence: CDR1 MNHNS, CDR2 SASEGT. The CDR3 is made up of 14 amino acids. Deletions cut 3 bases from V and 0 bases from J, with 9 bases between.

This sequence joins TRBV28 and TRBJ2-1; perhaps TRBD1 as D (5 bases). With 5 bases removed from V and 1 base from J, the gap between germline ends came to 15 bases. The CDR3 loop spans 16 amino acids. Germline lookup yields CDR1 MDHEN and CDR2 SYDVKM. CDR3: CASSKYQGSSYNEQFF. CDR3 nucleotides: TGTGCCAGCAGTAAATACCAGGGTTCGTCCTACAATGAGCAGTTCTTC.

The rearrangement uses TRBV28 and TRBJ2-1; 8 nucleotides match TRBD1. J lost 0 bases, V lost 6 bases, and 16 bases had no gene match. Germline CDR1 reads MDHEN; CDR2 reads SYDVKM. This CDR3 contains 19 residues. CDR3 in DNA: TGTGCCAGCAGCGAAACGACAGGGGACGGGGGTAGCTCCTACAATGAGCAGTTCTTC. It translates to CASSETTGDGGSSYNEQFF.

The chain couples TRBV2 to TRBJ2-7; 10 positions match TRBD2. In germline, CDR1 is SNHLY, CDR2 FYNNEI. The length of the CDR3 is 15 residues. With V trimmed by 3 bases and J by 6 bases, 8 bases remained unmatched. In nucleotides, the CDR3 is TGTGCCAGCAGTGACGCCACTAGCGGGACGTCCGAGCAGTACTTC. Its protein product is CASSDATSGTSEQYF.

The chain uses TRBV9 and TRBJ2-5, with D perhaps TRBD1 or TRBD2 (6 bases each). The ends were cut back, 0 bases at V and 5 bases at J, with 14 bases in the middle. The germline gives CDR1 SGDLS, CDR2 YYNGEE. There are 15 residues in the CDR3. CDR3 DNA sequence: TGTGCCAGCAGCGTAGGGGGGGCCCCCGGGGAGACCCAGTACTTC. This gives the protein CASSVGGAPGETQYF. The full variable domain, completed using reference TRBV9 and TRBJ2-5, is DSGVTQTPKHLITATGQRVTLRCSPRSGDLSVYWYQQSLDQGLQFLIQYYNGEERAKGNILERFSAQQFPDLHSELNLSSLELGDSALYFCASSVGGAPGETQYFGPGTRLLVL.

This chain joins TRBV4-3 and TRBJ1-2; 7 nucleotides agree with TRBD1. Trimming at V came to 0 bases and at J to 2 bases, leaving 9 bases not matched to a gene. CDR1 and CDR2 (germline): LGHNA, YSLEER. The CDR3 sequence is 17 residues long. CDR3 residues: CASSQDWTGPANYGYTF. The CDR3 DNA reads TGCGCCAGCAGCCAAGATTGGACAGGCCCTGCGAACTATGGCTACACCTTC.

This clone is a singleton in its sample. V gene TRBV5-1 combines with J gene TRBJ2-2; the D gene is possibly TRBD2 (5 bases). This CDR3 region has 14 residues. In germline, CDR1 is SGHRS, CDR2 YFSETQ. The V and J ends lost 5 bases and 6 bases respectively, with 14 bases between them. The CDR3: CASRDSGFPGELFF. CDR3 coding DNA: TGCGCCAGCAGGGATTCGGGGTTTCCCGGGGAGCTGTTTTTT.

The chain recombines TRBV9 with TRBJ2-2; D perhaps matches TRBD2 (6 bases). V was cut by 1 base and J by 2 bases, with 12 bases left in between. There are 16 residues in the CDR3. The germline V gene encodes CDR1 SGDLS and CDR2 YYNGEE. CDR3 residues: CASSVWRGQNTGELFF. Written as DNA, the CDR3 is TGTGCCAGCAGCGTATGGCGGGGCCAAAACACCGGGGAGCTGTTTTTT.